The next 16 T cell receptor beta chains were all read from a single sample in a study of blood T cell repertoires in COVID-19 (TCRdb year 2020). The library was made by the immunoSEQ multiplex PCR assay. Held by TCRdb, this immuneACCESS table contains in-frame sequences only and omits some clones. Under half of the omission traces to an unresolved V gene where checked; the cause of the rest is unknown. The sample contains 170,000 or so clones, 70% to 90% of them found a single time. Around 8.6% of the sample belongs to the ten largest clones. The sample consisted of peripheral blood. These receptors originate from a man aged 45-65 years with active or convalescent COVID-19.

The CDR3 here is CASSSGVGDSSYNSPLHF. Here the CDR3 DNA reads TGTGCCAGCAGTTCGGGGGTCGGGGACAGCTCCTATAATTCACCCCTCCACTTT. The chain has TRBV28 and TRBJ1-6; TRBD1 matches at 7 bases. Germline CDR1 and CDR2: MDHEN and SYDVKM. V was pared by 4 bases and J by 0 bases, with 9 bases of the junction left unmatched. This CDR3 comprises 18 residues.

This chain links TRBV5-1 with TRBJ2-5; 8 bases map to TRBD2. Trimming at V came to 3 bases and at J to 4 bases, leaving 8 bases not matched to a gene. The germline V gene has CDR1 SGHRS and CDR2 YFSETQ. CDR3 length: 15 residues. CDR3 loop: CASSSGTREGETQYF. The CDR3 DNA reads TGCGCCAGCAGCTCCGGGACTAGGGAGGGAGAGACCCAGTACTTC.

This clone has just one count. For the CDR3, the DNA is TGCAGCGCTTCCTCGGGATTAGATGAGCAGTTCTTC. Residues: CSASSGLDEQFF. The chain is built from TRBV29-1 and TRBJ2-1; TRBD2 is a possible D gene (5 bases). The CDR3 has 12 residues. The V end was cut by 7 bases, the J end by 8 bases, with 15 bases between. In germline, CDR1 is SQVTM, CDR2 ANQGSEA.

V is TRBV12-3 or TRBV12-4 and J is TRBJ1-1; maybe TRBD1 (6 bases). Trimming took off 6 bases at V and 7 bases at J, with 15 bases between the two ends. The CDR3 is made up of 13 amino acids. The CDR3 region has the DNA TGTGCCAGCAGCCTTGGGGGGGCAGATGAAGCTTTCTTT. This gives the protein CASSLGGADEAFF.

V gene TRBV6-5 combines with J gene TRBJ1-2; 8 nucleotides match TRBD1. The ends lost 6 bases at V and 7 bases at J; junction bases unmatched: 7. The CDR3 loop spans 13 amino acids. Germline V gives CDR1 MNHEY, CDR2 SVGAGI. The CDR3 coding sequence is TGTGCCAGCAGACACGACAGGGGCTTTGGCTACACCTTC. Translation: CASRHDRGFGYTF.

The V and J genes are TRBV7-3 and TRBJ2-5, with TRBD1 as a possible D gene (5 bases). V lost 5 bases to trimming and J lost 3 bases, with 10 bases between them. CDR3 length equals 13 residues. Germline CDR1 reads SGHTA; CDR2 reads FQGTGA. The CDR3 nucleotides read TGTGCCAGCAGCAAATGGACAAAAGAGACCCAGTACTTC. Translating gives CASSKWTKETQYF.

The chain uses TRBV2 and TRBJ2-3; tentatively, D is TRBD2 (6 bases). The CDR3 sequence is 12 residues long. CDR1 is SNHLY, CDR2 FYNNEI, per germline. The V end lost 9 bases, the J end lost 2 bases, and 9 bases lay between the germline ends. The CDR3 reads CASRTITDTQYF. The CDR3 DNA reads as TGTGCCAGTCGGACTATCACAGATACGCAGTATTTT.

A single count supports this clone. The V and J genes are TRBV7-2 and TRBJ1-1; 8 positions match TRBD1. The length of the CDR3 is 14 residues. Germline V gene sequence: CDR1 SGHTA, CDR2 FQGNSA. The V gene end was trimmed by 1 base and the J gene end by 7 bases; junction bases not matched to a gene: 5. Written as DNA, the CDR3 is TGTGCCAGCAGCTTAGGGTGGACAGGGTTTGAAGCTTTCTTT. This sequence encodes CASSLGWTGFEAFF.

The chain combines TRBV6-2 or TRBV6-3 with TRBJ2-1; 7 bases agree with TRBD2. The length of the CDR3 is 15 residues. The germline CDR1 and CDR2 sequences are MNHEY and SVGEGT. The V gene end was trimmed by 2 bases and the J gene end by 6 bases; junction bases not matched to a gene: 7. CDR3 coding DNA: TGTGCCAGCAGTTACGGATGGGACTACCTCAATGAGCAGTTCTTC. Translation: CASSYGWDYLNEQFF.

The chain carries TRBV10-3 and TRBJ1-5; a possible D gene is TRBD1 (6 bases). V lost 3 bases and J lost 8, with 14 bases in between. Germline CDR1 is ENHRY and CDR2 is SYGVKD. The CDR3 is made up of 14 amino acids. In DNA, the CDR3 is TGTGCCATCAGTGACCAAACAGGGAGTGAGCCCCAGCATTTT. It is translated as CAISDQTGSEPQHF.

In its sample, this clone was seen a few times. The chain has TRBV11-2 and TRBJ2-3, with 8 positions matching TRBD1. The CDR3 contains 12 residues. CDR1 and CDR2 (germline): SGHAT, FQNNGV. With V trimmed by 8 bases and J by 3 bases, 1 base remained unmatched. The CDR3 here is CASGQGTDTQYF. The CDR3 nucleotides are TGTGCCAGCGGACAGGGTACAGATACGCAGTATTTT.

V gene TRBV21-1 combines with J gene TRBJ2-1; whether TRBD1, the table's D call, matches the DNA was not checked. TRBV21-1 is a listed pseudogene. The CDR3 consists of 18 residues. This chain's CDR3 is CASSKGTGGEVSYNEQFF. The CDR3 DNA reads as TGTGCCAGCAGCAAAGGGACAGGGGGCGAGGTTTCCTACAATGAGCAGTTCTTC.

Of note for this clone: Its ends do not fully match the called genes, so a read error is possible. The chain joins TRBV9 to TRBJ1-2; 9 bases line up with TRBD1. CDR1 is SGDLS, CDR2 YYNGEE, per germline. The CDR3 runs to 17 residues. The CDR3 loop is CVSSEPGQGGTNYGYTF. The CDR3 region has the DNA TGTGTCAGCAGCGAACCGGGACAGGGTGGTACTAACTATGGCTACACCTTC.

This clone has a single count. The gene calls are TRBV30 and TRBJ1-2; no reliable D call. CDR3 length equals 13 residues. Trimming cost V 0 bases and J 6 bases, with 11 bases left between them. Germline assignment: CDR1 GTSNPN and CDR2 SVGIG (reference sequence). Here the CDR3 DNA reads TGTGCCTGGAGTGTACAATTACGGGATGGCTACACCTTC. Translation gives CAWSVQLRDGYTF. The full variable domain, in which reference TRBV30 and TRBJ1-2 provide the parts outside the CDR3, is SQTIHQWPATLVQPVGSPLSLECTVEGTSNPNLYWYRQAAGRGLQLLFYSVGIGQISSEVPQNLSASRPQDRQFILSSKKLLLSDSGFYLCAWSVQLRDGYTFGSGTRLTVV.

The genes are TRBV29-1 and TRBJ2-6; maybe TRBD1 (5 bases). Germline-derived CDR1 and CDR2 are SQVTM and ANQGSEA. The CDR3 sequence is 16 residues long. V was cut by 5 bases and J by 3 bases, with 17 bases left in between. In DNA, the CDR3 is TGCAGCGTTTTGCAGGGATTGGGGTTTGGGGCCAACGTCCTGACTTTC. Translation gives CSVLQGLGFGANVLTF.

The CDR3 loop is CASSFQGHINEQFF. CDR3 in DNA: TGTGCCAGCAGCTTCCAGGGGCATATAAATGAGCAGTTCTTC. The chain joins TRBV7-3 to TRBJ2-1, with a weak D call TRBD1 (6 bases). Germline values: CDR1 SGHTA, CDR2 FQGTGA. This CDR3 contains 14 residues. With 3 bases removed from V and 7 bases from J, the gap between germline ends came to 13 bases.